This T cell receptor (beta chain) was retrieved from a study of neurological immune-mediated disorders. Study conclusions and caveats: Private repertoires in all groups were suggested by the absence of shared CDR3 amino acid sequences among expanded clones across subjects.

This clonotype was counted many times. Its antigen remains unknown. The germline V gene has CDR1 WSHSY and CDR2 SAAADI. The CDR3 runs 12 residues. Trimming cost V 8 bases and J 4 bases, with 12 bases left between them. The cDNA was synthesized by 5'RACE incorporating 10-nucleotide random UMIs. TCRdb re-called the 5' RACE reads with MiXCR, one entry per CDR3 protein. The data show almost 85,000 distinct CDR3 sequences, just over 2.5% seen once. The chain is built from TRBV10-2 and TRBJ2-7; possibly TRBD1 or TRBD2 for D (5 bases each). Sequencing used PBMCs. The TCR originated in a woman aged 25 to 39 with multiple sclerosis. CDR3 bases: TGCGCCAGCTCTCTCGGGGCGTACGAGCAGTACTTC. Translated: CASSLGAYEQYF.